This is a list of T cell receptor beta chains from one sample in a study of shared clonotypes between healthy human individuals. Data came from immunoSEQ multiplex PCR; TCRdb stores just in-frame clones and leaves some out. The profile covers approximately 530,000 clones, with roughly 95% appearing a single time and about 0.06% taken by the ten largest. The sample consisted of naive CD4+ T cells sorted from blood. These receptors all come from a woman in her 30s in good health. The CDR3 runs from the conserved cysteine through the conserved F or W.

v_call	j_call	cdr3_length	cdr3_aa
TRBV10-1	TRBJ2-7	13	CASSLPSSYEQYF
TRBV28	TRBJ2-7	15	CASRTYSGHAYEQYF
TRBV2	TRBJ1-5	16	CASTRSKAGSNQPQHF
TRBV7-8	TRBJ2-2	15	CASTRDRANTGELFF
TRBV9	TRBJ2-3	16	CASSPRGGSVSDTQYF
TRBV19	TRBJ1-5	14	CASKGQGSNQPQHF
TRBV2	TRBJ1-2	13	CASSGHEGYGYTF
TRBV4-1	TRBJ1-3	15	CASSQDDGSGNTIYF
TRBV5-4	TRBJ2-5	15	CASSTTGANWETQYF
TRBV28	TRBJ2-7	11	CASRWGPSEYF
TRBV7-3	TRBJ2-5	15	CASSLLGQHQETQYF
TRBV18	TRBJ1-1	14	CASSPTPQGTEAFF
TRBV4-2	TRBJ1-2	13	CASSQDGSFGYTF
TRBV9	TRBJ2-4	16	CASSEGQTIAKNIQYF
TRBV4-2	TRBJ2-7	16	CASSRVELAGKYEQYF
TRBV6-6	TRBJ1-1	15	CASSPQTGRGTEAFF
TRBV6-6	TRBJ1-4	15	CASSWTEATNEKLFF
TRBV19	TRBJ2-7	15	CASSIAGVSEYEQYF
TRBV7-2	TRBJ2-7	14	CASSLGGAHNEQYF
TRBV5-1	TRBJ2-5	14	CASSRGRGQETQYF